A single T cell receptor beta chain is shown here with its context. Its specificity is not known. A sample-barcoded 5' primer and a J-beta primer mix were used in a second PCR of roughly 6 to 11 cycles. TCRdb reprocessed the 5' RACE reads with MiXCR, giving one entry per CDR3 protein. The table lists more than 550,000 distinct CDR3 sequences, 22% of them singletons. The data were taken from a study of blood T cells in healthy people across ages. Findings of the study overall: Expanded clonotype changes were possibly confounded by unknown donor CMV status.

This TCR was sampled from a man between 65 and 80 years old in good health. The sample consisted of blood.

CDR3 in DNA: TGTGCCAGCAGCTTGACAGGGGGCAAAATGAACACTGAAGCTTTCTTT. This sequence encodes CASSLTGGKMNTEAFF. The chain combines TRBV7-2 with TRBJ1-1; 10 nucleotides align to TRBD1. Germline CDR1 is SGHTA and CDR2 is FQGNSA. The CDR3 totals 16 residues. The V gene end was trimmed by 3 bases and the J gene end by 0 bases; junction bases not matched to a gene: 4. Drawing the rest from reference TRBV7-2 and TRBJ1-1, the complete variable domain is GAGVSQSPSNKVTEKGKDVELRCDPISGHTALYWYRQSLGQGLEFLIYFQGNSAPDKSGLPSDRFSAERTGGSVSTLTIQRTQQEDSAVYLCASSLTGGKMNTEAFFGQGTRLTVV.